One and the same sample provided the 4 T cell receptor beta chains below, sequenced in a study of vaccination effects on CD4 cells after COVID-19. The antigens these receptors bind are not known. Before sequencing took place, the ViraFEST assay used viral peptide pools to expand antigen-specific CD4+ T cells. Subsequent to 10 days of culture, CD4+ T cells were isolated. Among the vaccine recipients, none had a prior SARS-CoV-2 infection, and nucleocapsid antibodies were negative. Method: immunoSEQ multiplex PCR; TCRdb's copy keeps in-frame clones and lacks some. The profile covers tens of thousands of clones, with about 72% appearing a single time and 2.5% to 3% taken by the ten largest. Sample: CD4+ T cells from PBMCs cultured with HCoV-NL63 spike peptides, taken before COVID-19 vaccination. Every receptor here comes from a human donor who received a COVID-19 vaccine.

This clone has a handful of counts. The chain recombines TRBV2 with TRBJ2-2; unclear D gene. The CDR3 is made up of 12 amino acids. The germline V and J ends were trimmed by 7 bases and 6 bases, with 9 bases remaining between them. The germline gives CDR1 SNHLY, CDR2 FYNNEI. CDR3 region: CASNIVSGELFF. Written as DNA, the CDR3 is TGTGCCAGCAACATAGTTTCCGGGGAGCTGTTTTTT.

V gene TRBV5-1 combines with J gene TRBJ2-3; TRBD1 matches at 7 bases. CDR3 length: 13 residues. J was trimmed by 5 bases and V by 6 bases; bases with no gene match: 6. Germline CDR1 is SGHRS and CDR2 is YFSETQ. The CDR3 spells CASTEGAGDTQYF. Written as DNA, the CDR3 is TGCGCCAGCACAGAGGGGGCGGGAGATACGCAGTATTTT.

The rearrangement joins TRBV19 to TRBJ1-5; D is unclear. From germline, CDR1 is LNHDA and CDR2 SQIVND (reference sequence). Trimming left V 2 bases short and J 6 bases short, with 5 bases between. The CDR3 has 12 amino acids. The CDR3 nucleotides are TGTGCCAGTAGTATAACGGGTCAGCCCCAGCATTTT. It is translated as CASSITGQPQHF.

The gene calls are TRBV19 and TRBJ1-1; 9 bases are shared with TRBD1. The V gene's germline CDR1 is LNHDA and CDR2 SQIVND (reference sequence). V was pared by 2 bases and J by 1 base, with 5 bases of the junction left unmatched. The CDR3 sequence is 16 residues long. The CDR3 protein is CASSIFTGGPNTEAFF. CDR3 bases: TGTGCCAGTAGTATATTTACAGGGGGCCCGAACACTGAAGCTTTCTTT.